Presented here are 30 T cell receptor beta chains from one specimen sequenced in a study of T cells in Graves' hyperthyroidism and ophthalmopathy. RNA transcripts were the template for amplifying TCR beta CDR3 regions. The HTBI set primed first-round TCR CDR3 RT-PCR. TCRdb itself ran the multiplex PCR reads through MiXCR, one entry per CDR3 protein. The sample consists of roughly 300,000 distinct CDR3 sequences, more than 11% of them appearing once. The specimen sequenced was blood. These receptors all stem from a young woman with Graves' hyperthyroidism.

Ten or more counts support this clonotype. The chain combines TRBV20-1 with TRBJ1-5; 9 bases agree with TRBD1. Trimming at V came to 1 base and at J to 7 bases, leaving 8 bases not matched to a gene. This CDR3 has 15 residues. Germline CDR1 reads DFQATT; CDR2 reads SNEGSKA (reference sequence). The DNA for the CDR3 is TGCAGTGCTAGAGGGGGACAGGGTCTGCAGCAGCCCCAGCATTTT. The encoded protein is CSARGGQGLQQPQHF.

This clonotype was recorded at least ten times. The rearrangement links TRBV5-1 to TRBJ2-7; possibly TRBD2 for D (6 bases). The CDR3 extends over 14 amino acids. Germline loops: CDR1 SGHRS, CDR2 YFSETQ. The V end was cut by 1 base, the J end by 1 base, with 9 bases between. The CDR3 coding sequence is TGCGCCAGCAGCTTGTCCGGGACTTCCTACGAGCAGTACTTC. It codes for CASSLSGTSYEQYF.

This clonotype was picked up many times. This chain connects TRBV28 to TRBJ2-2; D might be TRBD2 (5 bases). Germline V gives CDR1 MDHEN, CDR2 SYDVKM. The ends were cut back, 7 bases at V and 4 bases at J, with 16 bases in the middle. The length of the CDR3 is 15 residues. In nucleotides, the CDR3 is TGTGCCAGCAAGCGGCGAGCGGTCATCACCGGGGAGCTGTTTTTT. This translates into CASKRRAVITGELFF.

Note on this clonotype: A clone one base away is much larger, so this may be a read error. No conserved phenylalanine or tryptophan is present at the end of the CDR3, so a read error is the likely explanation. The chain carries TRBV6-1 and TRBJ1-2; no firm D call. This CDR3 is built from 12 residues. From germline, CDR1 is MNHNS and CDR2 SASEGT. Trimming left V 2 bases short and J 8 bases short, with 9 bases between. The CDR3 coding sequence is TGTGCCAGCAGTGAACCCGTAGGCGGCTACACCCTC. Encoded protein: CASSEPVGGYTL.

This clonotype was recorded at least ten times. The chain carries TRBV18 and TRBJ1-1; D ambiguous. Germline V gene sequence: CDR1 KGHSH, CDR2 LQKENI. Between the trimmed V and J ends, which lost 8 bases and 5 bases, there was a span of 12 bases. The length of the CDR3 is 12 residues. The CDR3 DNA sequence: TGTGCCAGCAGCCCCGGCGCGACTGAAGCTTTCTTT. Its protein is CASSPGATEAFF. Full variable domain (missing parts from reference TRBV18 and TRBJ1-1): NAGVMQNPRHLVRRRGQEARLRCSPMKGHSHVYWYRQLPEEGLKFMVYLQKENIIDESGMPKERFSAEFPKEGPSILRIQQVVRGDSAAYFCASSPGATEAFFGQGTRLTVV.

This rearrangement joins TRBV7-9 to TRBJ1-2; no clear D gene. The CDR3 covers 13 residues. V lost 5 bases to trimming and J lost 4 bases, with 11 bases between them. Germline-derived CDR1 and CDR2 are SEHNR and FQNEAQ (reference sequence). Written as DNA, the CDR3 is TGTGCCAGCAGCCCGGACGGTCGCTATGGCTACACCTTC. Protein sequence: CASSPDGRYGYTF.

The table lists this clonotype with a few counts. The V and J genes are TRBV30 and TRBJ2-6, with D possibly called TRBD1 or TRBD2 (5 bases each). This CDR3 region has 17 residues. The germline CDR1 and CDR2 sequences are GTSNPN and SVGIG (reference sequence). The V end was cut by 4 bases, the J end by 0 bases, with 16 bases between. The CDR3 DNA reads TGTGCCTGGACCAGAGGGGTAGCCGACTCTGGGGCCAACGTCCTGACTTTC. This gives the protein CAWTRGVADSGANVLTF.

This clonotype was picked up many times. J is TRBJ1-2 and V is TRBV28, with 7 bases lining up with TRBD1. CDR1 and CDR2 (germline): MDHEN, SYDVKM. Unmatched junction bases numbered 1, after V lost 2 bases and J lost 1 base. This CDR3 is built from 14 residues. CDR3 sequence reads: CASSLGTVNYGYTF. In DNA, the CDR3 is TGTGCCAGCAGTTTAGGGACAGTTAACTATGGCTACACCTTC.

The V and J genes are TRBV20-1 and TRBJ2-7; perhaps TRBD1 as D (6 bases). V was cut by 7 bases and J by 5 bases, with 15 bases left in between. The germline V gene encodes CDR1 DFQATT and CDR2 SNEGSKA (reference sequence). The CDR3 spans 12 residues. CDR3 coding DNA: TGCAGTGAATCAGGGGCGAACGACGAGCAGTACTTC. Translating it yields CSESGANDEQYF.

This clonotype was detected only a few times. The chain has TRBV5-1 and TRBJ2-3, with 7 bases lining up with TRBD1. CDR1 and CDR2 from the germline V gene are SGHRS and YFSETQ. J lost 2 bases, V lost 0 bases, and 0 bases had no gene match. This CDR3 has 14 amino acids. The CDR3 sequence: CASSLEGATDTQYF. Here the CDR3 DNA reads TGCGCCAGCAGCTTGGAGGGGGCCACAGATACGCAGTATTTT.

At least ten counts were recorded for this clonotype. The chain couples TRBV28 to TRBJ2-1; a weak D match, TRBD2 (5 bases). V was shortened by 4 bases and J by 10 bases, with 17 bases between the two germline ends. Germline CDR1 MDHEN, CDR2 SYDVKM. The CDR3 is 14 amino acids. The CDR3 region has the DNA TGTGCCAGCAGTTCTCCAAGCGGAACCAGAGAGCAGTTCTTC. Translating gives CASSSPSGTREQFF. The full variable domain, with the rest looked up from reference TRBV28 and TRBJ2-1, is DVKVTQSSRYLVKRTGEKVFLECVQDMDHENMFWYRQDPGLGLRLIYFSYDVKMKEKGDIPEGYSVSREKKERFSLILESASTNQTSMYLCASSSPSGTREQFFGPGTRLTVL.

Written as DNA, the CDR3 is TGTGCCAGCAGTTACCGCAGGGATAATTCACCCCTCCACTTT. It is translated as CASSYRRDNSPLHF. The chain links TRBV6-2 or TRBV6-3 to TRBJ1-6, with a possible D match to TRBD1 (5 bases). There are 14 residues in the CDR3. Germline V lookup: CDR1 MNHEY, CDR2 SVGEGT. The V end lost 2 bases, the J end lost 5 bases, and 7 bases lay between the germline ends.

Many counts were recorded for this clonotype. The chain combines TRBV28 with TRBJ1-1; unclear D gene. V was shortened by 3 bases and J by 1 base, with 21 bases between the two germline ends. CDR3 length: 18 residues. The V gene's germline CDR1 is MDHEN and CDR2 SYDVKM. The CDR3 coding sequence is TGTGCCAGCAGTTTGATTGGTTCCTACCGACGCGAGAACACTGAAGCTTTCTTT. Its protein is CASSLIGSYRRENTEAFF.

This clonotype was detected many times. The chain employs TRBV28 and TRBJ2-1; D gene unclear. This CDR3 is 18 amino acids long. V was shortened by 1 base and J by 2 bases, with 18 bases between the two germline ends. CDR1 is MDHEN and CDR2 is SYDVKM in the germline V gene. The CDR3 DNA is TGTGCCAGCAGTTTATTGGTAGCTGGGATAAGCACCTACAATGAGCAGTTCTTC. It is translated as CASSLLVAGISTYNEQFF.

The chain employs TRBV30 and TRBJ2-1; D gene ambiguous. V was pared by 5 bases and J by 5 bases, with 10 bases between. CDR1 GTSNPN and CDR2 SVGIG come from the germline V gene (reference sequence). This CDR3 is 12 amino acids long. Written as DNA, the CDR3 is TGTGCCTGGGGTTTTAGCCACAATGAGCAGTTCTTC. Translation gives CAWGFSHNEQFF.

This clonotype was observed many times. CDR3 nucleotides: TGTGCCAGCACCATAAAAGACACATTTGGGGAGCAGTTCTTC. The encoded protein is CASTIKDTFGEQFF. This chain connects TRBV2 to TRBJ2-1; D unclear. This CDR3 is built from 14 residues. Germline V gene sequence: CDR1 SNHLY, CDR2 FYNNEI. V was shortened by 7 bases and J by 10 bases, with 20 bases between the two germline ends.

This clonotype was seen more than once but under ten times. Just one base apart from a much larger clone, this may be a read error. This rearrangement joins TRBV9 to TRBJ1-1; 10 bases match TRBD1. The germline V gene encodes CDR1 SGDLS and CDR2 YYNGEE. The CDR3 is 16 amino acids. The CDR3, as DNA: TGTGCCAGCAGTCTAGGGACAGGGGCAGTGAACACTGGAGCTTTCTTT. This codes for CASSLGTGAVNTGAFF.

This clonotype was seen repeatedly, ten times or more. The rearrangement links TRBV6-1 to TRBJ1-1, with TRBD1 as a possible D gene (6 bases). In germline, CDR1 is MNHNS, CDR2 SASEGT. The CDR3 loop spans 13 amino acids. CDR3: CASQGTGYTEAFF. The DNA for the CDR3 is TGTGCTTCCCAGGGGACCGGCTACACTGAAGCTTTCTTT.

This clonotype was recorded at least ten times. CDR3 nucleotide sequence: TGTGCCAGCCTCCTCAACGAGAATCAGCCCCAGCATTTT. It codes for CASLLNENQPQHF. V and J are TRBV2 and TRBJ1-5; D call uncertain. Germline CDR1 is SNHLY and CDR2 is FYNNEI. Trimming left V 8 bases short and J 4 bases short, with 12 bases between. The CDR3 totals 13 residues.

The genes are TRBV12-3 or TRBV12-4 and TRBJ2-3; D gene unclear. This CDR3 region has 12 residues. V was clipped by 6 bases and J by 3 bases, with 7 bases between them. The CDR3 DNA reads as TGTGCCAGCAGGCCCGGGACAGATACGCAGTATTTT. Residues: CASRPGTDTQYF.

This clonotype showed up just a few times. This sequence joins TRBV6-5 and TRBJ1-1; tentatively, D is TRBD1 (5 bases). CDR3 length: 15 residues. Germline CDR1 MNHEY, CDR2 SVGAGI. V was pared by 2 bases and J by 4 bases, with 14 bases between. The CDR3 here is CASSYLGARGTEAFF. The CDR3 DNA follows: TGTGCCAGCAGTTACCTTGGCGCTAGGGGCACTGAAGCTTTCTTT.

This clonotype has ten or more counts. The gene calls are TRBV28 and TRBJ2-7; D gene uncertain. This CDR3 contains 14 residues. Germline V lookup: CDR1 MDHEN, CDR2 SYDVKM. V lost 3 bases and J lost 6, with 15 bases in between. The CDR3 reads CASSFIRQACEQYF. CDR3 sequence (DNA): TGTGCCAGCAGTTTTATTCGTCAGGCCTGCGAGCAGTACTTC.

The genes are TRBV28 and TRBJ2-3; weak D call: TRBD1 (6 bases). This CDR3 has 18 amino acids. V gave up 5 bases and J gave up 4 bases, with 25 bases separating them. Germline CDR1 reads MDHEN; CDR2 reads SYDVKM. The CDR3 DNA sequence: TGTGCCAGCAGTACTCCGGCTCCCTCTGTAGGGGGAGCAGATACGCAGTATTTT. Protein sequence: CASSTPAPSVGGADTQYF.

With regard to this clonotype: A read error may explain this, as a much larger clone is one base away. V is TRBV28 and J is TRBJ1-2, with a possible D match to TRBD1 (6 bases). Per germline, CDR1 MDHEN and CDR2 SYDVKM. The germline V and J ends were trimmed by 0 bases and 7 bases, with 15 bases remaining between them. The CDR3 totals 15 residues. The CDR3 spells CASSLWPGHICGYTF. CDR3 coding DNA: TGTGCCAGCAGTTTATGGCCGGGACACATCTGTGGCTACACCTTC.

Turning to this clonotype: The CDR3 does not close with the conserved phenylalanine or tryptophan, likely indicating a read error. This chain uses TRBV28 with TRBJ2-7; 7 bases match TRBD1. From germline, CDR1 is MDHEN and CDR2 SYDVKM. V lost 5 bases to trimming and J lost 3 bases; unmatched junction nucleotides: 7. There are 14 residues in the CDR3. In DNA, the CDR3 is TGTGCCAGCAGTCCGGCCGGACAGGACTACGAGCAGTACCTC. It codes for CASSPAGQDYEQYL.

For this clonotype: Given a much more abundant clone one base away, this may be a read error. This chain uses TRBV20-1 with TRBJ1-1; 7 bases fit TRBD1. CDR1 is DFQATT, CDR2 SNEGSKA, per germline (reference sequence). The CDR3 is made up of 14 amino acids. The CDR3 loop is CRADRAWVNTKAFF. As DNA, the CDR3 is TGCAGAGCAGACAGGGCCTGGGTGAACACTAAAGCTTTCTTT.

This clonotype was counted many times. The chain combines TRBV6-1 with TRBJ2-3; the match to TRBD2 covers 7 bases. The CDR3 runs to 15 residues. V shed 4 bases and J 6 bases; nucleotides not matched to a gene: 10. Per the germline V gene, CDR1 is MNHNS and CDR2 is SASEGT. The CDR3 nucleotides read TGTGCCAGCAGTGTCGGTAGCGGGCCCGGGGATACGCAGTATTTT. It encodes CASSVGSGPGDTQYF.

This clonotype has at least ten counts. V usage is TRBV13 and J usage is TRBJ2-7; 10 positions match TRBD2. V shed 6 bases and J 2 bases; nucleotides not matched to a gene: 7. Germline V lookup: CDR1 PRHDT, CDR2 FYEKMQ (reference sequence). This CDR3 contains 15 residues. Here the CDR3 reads CASRQRLAGAYEQYF. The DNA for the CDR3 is TGTGCCAGCAGGCAGCGGCTAGCGGGAGCCTACGAGCAGTACTTC.

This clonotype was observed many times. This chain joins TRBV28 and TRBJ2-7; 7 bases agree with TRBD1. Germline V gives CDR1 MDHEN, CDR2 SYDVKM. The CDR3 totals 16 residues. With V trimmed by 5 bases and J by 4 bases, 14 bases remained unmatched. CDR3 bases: TGTGCCAGCAGTCCGTACCCAGACCGGGACAGATACGAGCAGTACTTC. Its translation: CASSPYPDRDRYEQYF.

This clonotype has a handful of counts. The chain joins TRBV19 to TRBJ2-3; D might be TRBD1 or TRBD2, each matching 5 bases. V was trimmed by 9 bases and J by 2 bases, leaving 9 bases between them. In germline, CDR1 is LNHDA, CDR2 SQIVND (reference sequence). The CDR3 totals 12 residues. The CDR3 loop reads CASRDHTDTQYF. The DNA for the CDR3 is TGTGCCAGCCGGGACCACACAGATACGCAGTATTTT.